The 17 T cell receptor beta chains below come from one sample, sequenced in a study of blood T cell repertoires in COVID-19. The repertoire was sequenced with immunoSEQ multiplex PCR; TCRdb's copy has only in-frame clones and lacks some. The sample includes more than 150,000 clones, 88% of them seen just once. Sequencing used peripheral blood. All receptors come from a man in his 70s with active or convalescent COVID-19.

This rearrangement joins TRBV2 to TRBJ2-7; TRBD2 matches 10 bases. The CDR3 consists of 16 residues. V shed 5 bases and J 0 bases; nucleotides not matched to a gene: 7. CDR1 is SNHLY, CDR2 FYNNEI, per germline. The CDR3 reads CASSQTTSGYSYEQYF. CDR3 nucleotides: TGTGCCAGCAGTCAAACGACTAGCGGGTACTCCTACGAGCAGTACTTC.

This clone has only one observation. This rearrangement joins TRBV18 to TRBJ2-1; D is uncertain. V was pared by 5 bases and J by 3 bases, with 11 bases between. The germline V gene encodes CDR1 KGHSH and CDR2 LQKENI. The CDR3 is 14 residues long. CDR3 DNA: TGTGCCAGCTCAATCTACAGTAACTACAATGAGCAGTTCTTC. Protein product: CASSIYSNYNEQFF.

The genes are TRBV28 and TRBJ2-5; a possible D gene is TRBD2 (5 bases). The J call may not be correct, given that the DNA end is closer to TRBJ2-7. This CDR3 region has 15 residues. Germline V gene sequence: CDR1 MDHEN, CDR2 SYDVKM. CDR3 nucleotides: TGTGCCAGCAGTTCGGGCGGGCAGCCTTCCTACGAGCAGTACTTC. Protein sequence: CASSSGGQPSYEQYF.

The chain combines TRBV6-2 or TRBV6-3 with TRBJ2-3; 14 positions match TRBD2. Germline CDR1 is MNHEY and CDR2 is SVGEGT. CDR3 length: 18 residues. After removal of 6 bases from V and 8 bases from J, the junction contained 16 bases not matched to a gene. The chain's CDR3 is CASSPLTSGRASDGTQYF. DNA of the CDR3: TGTGCCAGCAGCCCCCTGACTAGCGGGAGGGCCTCCGATGGTACGCAGTATTTT.

This rearrangement joins TRBV7-2 to TRBJ2-1; D remains unclear. CDR1 is SGHTA, CDR2 FQGNSA, per germline. The V gene lost 5 bases and the J gene lost 3 bases, with 20 bases spanning the gap. This CDR3 region has 17 residues. The CDR3 spells CASSIQGGLGYYNEQFF. The CDR3 coding sequence is TGTGCCAGCAGCATTCAAGGTGGTCTAGGCTACTACAATGAGCAGTTCTTC.

This chain connects TRBV18 to TRBJ2-7; weak D call: TRBD1 (5 bases). CDR3 size: 14 residues. Deletions cut 6 bases from V and 4 bases from J, with 16 bases between. Germline CDR1 KGHSH, CDR2 LQKENI. CDR3 nucleotides: TGTGCCAGCTCCCCCGTTCCACAGGTGTACGAGCAGTACTTC. Its protein is CASSPVPQVYEQYF.

To note about this clone: Other DNA sequences in this specimen translate into the identical CDR3. The V call is TRBV4-1, the J call TRBJ1-1; D is unresolved. V shed 1 base and J shed 8 bases, with 8 bases lying between them. The CDR3 length is 12 residues. Germline CDR1 MGHRA, CDR2 YSYEKL. This CDR3 is CASSQGADEAFF. For the CDR3, the DNA is TGCGCCAGCAGCCAAGGGGCAGACGAAGCTTTCTTT.

The chain uses TRBV7-8 and TRBJ1-6, with TRBD1 matching over 12 bases. V lost 5 bases, J lost 9 bases, and 11 bases stayed unmatched. Germline V CDR1 and CDR2: SGHVS, FQNEAQ. This CDR3 is built from 17 residues. The CDR3 coding sequence is TGTGCCAGCAGCCGTCCCGGGACAGGGGGCGCCGGTTCACCCCTCCACTTT. Translation: CASSRPGTGGAGSPLHF.

The chain has TRBV28 and TRBJ1-2; D ambiguous. CDR1 MDHEN and CDR2 SYDVKM come from the germline V gene. V was cut by 2 bases and J by 10 bases, with 14 bases left in between. The CDR3 consists of 13 residues. The CDR3 DNA sequence: TGTGCCAGCAGTTTAGGGTCGGCTGGGCACTACACCTTC. Its translation is CASSLGSAGHYTF.

The chain links TRBV27 to TRBJ1-2; D unclear. Deletions cut 7 bases from V and 5 bases from J, with 8 bases between. This CDR3 comprises 11 residues. Germline lookup yields CDR1 MNHEY and CDR2 SMNVEV (reference sequence). In DNA, the CDR3 is TGTGCCAGCAACCGCGGTTATGGCTACACCTTC. This gives the protein CASNRGYGYTF.

The chain has TRBV2 and TRBJ2-1; 11 bases agree with TRBD2. The J segment lost 7 bases and the V segment lost 7 bases, leaving 6 bases of the junction unmatched. CDR3 length: 14 residues. Per the germline V gene, CDR1 is SNHLY and CDR2 is FYNNEI. CDR3 region: CASNFLAGGNEQFF. CDR3 nucleotides: TGTGCCAGCAATTTTCTAGCGGGAGGTAATGAGCAGTTCTTC.

The chain joins TRBV30 to TRBJ2-7, with 7 bases that match TRBD2. This CDR3 has 15 residues. Trimming cost V 4 bases and J 4 bases; bases outside gene matches: 13. CDR1 is GTSNPN, CDR2 SVGIG, per germline (reference sequence). Here the CDR3 DNA reads TGTGCCTGGACTATTTCCGGGACTATACTTTACGAGCAGTACTTC. Protein product: CAWTISGTILYEQYF.

The chain recombines TRBV10-2 with TRBJ2-7; D is possibly TRBD1 (6 bases). The germline V gene has CDR1 WSHSY and CDR2 SAAADI. V was clipped by 3 bases and J by 2 bases, with 23 bases between them. CDR3 length: 18 amino acids. CDR3 residues: CASSDRVRGSPRPYEQYF. CDR3 coding DNA: TGCGCCAGCAGTGATAGGGTCAGGGGATCACCTCGCCCCTACGAGCAGTACTTC.

CDR3 DNA sequence: TGTGCCAGCAGCTCGAGACAGGGGGAGTTCACTGAAGCTTTCTTT. It translates to CASSSRQGEFTEAFF. The V and J genes are TRBV7-9 and TRBJ1-1; 9 bases agree with TRBD1. There are 15 residues in the CDR3. CDR1 SEHNR and CDR2 FQNEAQ come from the germline V gene (reference sequence). J gave up 4 bases and V 4 bases, and 7 bases lay outside the gene matches.

J is TRBJ1-4 and V is TRBV3-1 (or the pseudogene TRBV3-2); 9 nucleotides line up with TRBD1. Germline trimming cut 4 bases from V and 3 bases from J; bases unmatched to any gene: 3. This CDR3 comprises 15 residues. Germline V lookup: CDR1 LGHDT, CDR2 YNNKEL (reference sequence). For the CDR3, the DNA is TGTGCCAGCAGCCCGGGACAGGGACCTAATGAAAAACTGTTTTTT. Translated, it gives CASSPGQGPNEKLFF.

This clone appeared a single time. The CDR3 loop reads CASSRGGRGPINYGYTF. The CDR3 DNA sequence: TGTGCCAGCAGTAGGGGGGGCAGGGGGCCAATTAACTATGGCTACACCTTC. The chain links TRBV28 to TRBJ1-2; 8 positions match TRBD1. The CDR3 sequence is 17 residues long. V lost 5 bases, J lost 1 base, and 12 bases stayed unmatched. Germline V gene sequence: CDR1 MDHEN, CDR2 SYDVKM.

This clone appeared once. This chain links TRBV10-2 with TRBJ1-2; D gene ambiguous. Trimming shortened V by 4 bases and J by 7 bases, and 7 bases separated the two germline ends. CDR1 and CDR2 from the germline V gene are WSHSY and SAAADI. CDR3 length: 11 residues. CDR3 in DNA: TGCGCCAGCAGTGGTGGGAGTGGCTACACCTTC. Translating it yields CASSGGSGYTF.